This T cell receptor beta chain derives from a study of neurological immune-mediated disorders. The CDR3 sequence is 16 residues long. Germline CDR1 is SSHAT and CDR2 is FNYEAQ (reference sequence). V dropped 5 bases and J dropped 0 bases, with 13 bases sitting between them. With 10-nucleotide random UMIs, 5'RACE was used to make the cDNA. Over 190 million TCR-beta sequences, together covering 15-18 subjects, were produced by every individual sequencing run that was carried out. A single record per CDR3 protein comes from TCRdb applying MiXCR to the 5' RACE reads. The table shows 66,000 or so distinct CDR3 sequences, with 4.5% to 5.5% occurring only once.

Sequenced: PBMCs. The receptor's source is a man aged 30 to 39 with multiple sclerosis. The chain is built from TRBV7-7 and TRBJ2-2; perhaps TRBD1 as D (7 bases). The CDR3: CASSPWRGPNTGELFF. CDR3 bases: TGTGCCAGCAGCCCGTGGAGGGGGCCGAACACCGGGGAGCTGTTTTTT.